One sample yielded the 7 T cell receptor beta chains listed below, sequenced in a study of T cells in Graves' hyperthyroidism and ophthalmopathy (dated by TCRdb to between 2018 and 2021). Receptors were amplified or captured by multiplex PCR. Sequencing instrument: Illumina HiSeq 2000. TCR beta CDR3 regions were amplified from RNA transcripts. A first-round RT-PCR of the TCR CDR3 used the HTBI primer set with the Qiagen OneStep RT-PCR kit. TCRdb's own reprocessing of the public reads used fastp at Q25 and MiXCR and kept productive beta chains. Every distinct CDR3 protein forms one entry, paired with its most common genes and DNA. This sample holds about 640,000 distinct CDR3 sequences; about 15% were observed only once. The ten largest clones take up around an eighth of the sample. Sequenced sample: blood. Source of these receptors: a woman between 50 and 59 years old with Graves' ophthalmopathy.

This chain links TRBV6-1 with TRBJ2-3, with 11 bases that match TRBD2. CDR1 and CDR2 from the germline V gene are MNHNS and SASEGT. This CDR3 comprises 15 residues. Trimming cost V 6 bases and J 8 bases; bases outside gene matches: 10. This chain's CDR3 is CASRTTSGSPGTQYF. The CDR3 nucleotides read TGTGCCAGCAGGACCACTAGCGGGAGTCCGGGTACGCAGTATTTT.

This clonotype was detected many times. The gene calls are TRBV27 and TRBJ1-5; TRBD1 aligns across 9 bases. Germline lookup yields CDR1 MNHEY and CDR2 SMNVEV (reference sequence). CDR3 length equals 14 residues. J gave up 3 bases and V 6 bases, and 3 bases lay outside the gene matches. CDR3 sequence (DNA): TGTGCCAGCAGACGGGACAGGGCCAATCAGCCCCAGCATTTT. Its protein product is CASRRDRANQPQHF.

This clonotype appeared many times. This CDR3 reads CASSLGLSRLEQYF. CDR3 sequence (DNA): TGTGCCAGCAGTTTAGGTCTAAGCCGTCTGGAGCAGTACTTC. The chain combines TRBV28 with TRBJ2-7; D is undetermined. This CDR3 comprises 14 residues. V was cut by 2 bases and J by 7 bases, with 15 bases left in between. Per the germline V gene, CDR1 is MDHEN and CDR2 is SYDVKM. Full variable domain (rest looked up from reference TRBV28 and TRBJ2-7): DVKVTQSSRYLVKRTGEKVFLECVQDMDHENMFWYRQDPGLGLRLIYFSYDVKMKEKGDIPEGYSVSREKKERFSLILESASTNQTSMYLCASSLGLSRLEQYFGPGTRLTVT.

The chain is built from TRBV19 and TRBJ2-2, with 13 bases fitting TRBD2. The V and J ends lost 5 bases and 4 bases, in that order; junction bases with no gene match: 4. CDR3 length: 16 residues. CDR1 LNHDA and CDR2 SQIVND come from the germline V gene (reference sequence). DNA of the CDR3: TGTGCCAGTAGTCCAGGACTAGCGGGAGCCACCGGGGAGCTGTTTTTT. Its protein is CASSPGLAGATGELFF.

This chain joins TRBV6-1 and TRBJ2-5, with a tentative D call TRBD2 (5 bases). Between the trimmed V and J ends, which lost 7 bases and 9 bases, there was a span of 18 bases. This CDR3 spans 13 amino acids. Germline V CDR1 and CDR2: MNHNS, SASEGT. CDR3 DNA: TGTGCCAGCAATCCCGGGGTCGGGGAGCCCCAGTACTTC. It specifies CASNPGVGEPQYF.

The chain combines TRBV9 with TRBJ2-3; D is unresolved. V dropped 2 bases and J dropped 0 bases, with 13 bases sitting between them. CDR1 is SGDLS, CDR2 YYNGEE, per germline. This CDR3 has 16 amino acids. DNA of the CDR3: TGTGCCAGCAGCGTGGTAGAAGAGGATAGCACAGATACGCAGTATTTT. This sequence encodes CASSVVEEDSTDTQYF.

The chain has TRBV20-1 and TRBJ1-5, with 8 bases aligning to TRBD1. The J segment lost 3 bases and the V segment lost 1 base, leaving 8 bases of the junction unmatched. Germline V gives CDR1 DFQATT, CDR2 SNEGSKA (reference sequence). The CDR3 extends over 16 amino acids. CDR3 loop: CSARVGQGLNNQPQHF. The DNA for the CDR3 is TGCAGTGCTAGAGTCGGACAGGGCCTAAACAATCAGCCCCAGCATTTT.